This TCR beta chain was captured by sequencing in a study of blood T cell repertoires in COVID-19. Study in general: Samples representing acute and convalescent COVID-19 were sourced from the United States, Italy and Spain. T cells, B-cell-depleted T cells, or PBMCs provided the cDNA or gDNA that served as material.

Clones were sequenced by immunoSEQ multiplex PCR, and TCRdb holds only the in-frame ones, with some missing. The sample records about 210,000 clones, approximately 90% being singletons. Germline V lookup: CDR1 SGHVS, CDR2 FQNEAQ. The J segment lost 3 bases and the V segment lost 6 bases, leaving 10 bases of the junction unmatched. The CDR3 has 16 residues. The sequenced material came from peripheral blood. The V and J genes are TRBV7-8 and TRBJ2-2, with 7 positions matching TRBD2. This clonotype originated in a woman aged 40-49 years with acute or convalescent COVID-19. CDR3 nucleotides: TGTGCCAGCAGATACTCCTTGGGAGGGGACACCGGGGAGCTGTTTTTT. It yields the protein CASRYSLGGDTGELFF.